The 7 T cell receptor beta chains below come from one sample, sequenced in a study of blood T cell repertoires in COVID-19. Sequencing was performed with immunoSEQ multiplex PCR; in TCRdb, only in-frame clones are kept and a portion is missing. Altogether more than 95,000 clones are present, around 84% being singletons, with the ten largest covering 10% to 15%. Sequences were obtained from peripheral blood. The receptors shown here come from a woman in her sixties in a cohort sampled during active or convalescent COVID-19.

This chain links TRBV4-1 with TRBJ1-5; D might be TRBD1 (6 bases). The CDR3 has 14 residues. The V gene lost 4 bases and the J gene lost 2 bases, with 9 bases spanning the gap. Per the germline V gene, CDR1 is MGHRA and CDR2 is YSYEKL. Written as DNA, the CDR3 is TGCGCCAGCAGCCCAAGACAGGGCAATCAGCCCCAGCATTTT. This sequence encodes CASSPRQGNQPQHF.

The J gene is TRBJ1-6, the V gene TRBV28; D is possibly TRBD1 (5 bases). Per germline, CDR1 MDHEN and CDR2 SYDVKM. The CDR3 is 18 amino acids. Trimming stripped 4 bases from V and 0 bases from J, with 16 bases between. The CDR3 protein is CASSYAQGASSYNSPLHF. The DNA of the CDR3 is TGTGCCAGCAGTTACGCACAAGGGGCGAGCTCCTATAATTCACCCCTCCACTTT.

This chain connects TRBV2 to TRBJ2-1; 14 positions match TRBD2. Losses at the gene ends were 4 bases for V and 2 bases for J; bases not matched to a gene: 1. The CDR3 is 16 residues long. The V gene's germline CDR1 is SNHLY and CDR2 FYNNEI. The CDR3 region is CASSGLAGGTYNEQFF. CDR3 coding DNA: TGTGCCAGCAGTGGACTAGCGGGGGGGACCTACAATGAGCAGTTCTTC.

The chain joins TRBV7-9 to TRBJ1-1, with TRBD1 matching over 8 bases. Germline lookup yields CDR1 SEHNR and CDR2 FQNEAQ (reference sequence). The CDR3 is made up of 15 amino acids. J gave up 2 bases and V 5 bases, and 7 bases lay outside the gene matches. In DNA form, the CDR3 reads TGTGCCAGCAGCCCGCGGGGACAGGTAAACACTGAAGCTTTCTTT. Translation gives CASSPRGQVNTEAFF. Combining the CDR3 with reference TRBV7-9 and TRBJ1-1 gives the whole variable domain DTGVSQNPRHKITKRGQNVTFRCDPISEHNRLYWYRQTLGQGPEFLTYFQNEAQLEKSRLLSDRFSAERPKGSFSTLEIQRTEQGDSAMYLCASSPRGQVNTEAFFGQGTRLTVV.

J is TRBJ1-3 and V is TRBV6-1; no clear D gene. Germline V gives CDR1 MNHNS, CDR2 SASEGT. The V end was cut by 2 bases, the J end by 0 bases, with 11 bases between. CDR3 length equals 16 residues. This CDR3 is CASSESLASSGNTIYF. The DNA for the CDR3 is TGTGCCAGCAGTGAATCCCTCGCTAGCTCTGGAAACACCATATATTTT.

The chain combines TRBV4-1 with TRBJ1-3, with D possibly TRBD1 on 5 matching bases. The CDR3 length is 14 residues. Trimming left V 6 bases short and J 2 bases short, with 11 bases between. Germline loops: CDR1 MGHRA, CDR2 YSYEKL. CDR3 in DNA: TGCGCCAGCAGAGAAGGGGCAACTGGAAACACCATATATTTT. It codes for CASREGATGNTIYF.

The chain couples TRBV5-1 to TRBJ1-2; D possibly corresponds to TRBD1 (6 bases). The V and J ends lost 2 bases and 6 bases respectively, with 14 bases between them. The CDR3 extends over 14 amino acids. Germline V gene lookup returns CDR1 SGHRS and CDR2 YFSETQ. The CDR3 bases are TGCGCCAGCAGCTTACAGGGTCAGAGTGATGGCTACACCTTC. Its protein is CASSLQGQSDGYTF. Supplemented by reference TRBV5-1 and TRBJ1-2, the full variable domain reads KAGVTQTPRYLIKTRGQQVTLSCSPISGHRSVSWYQQTPGQGLQFLFEYFSETQRNKGNFPGRFSGRQFSNSRSEMNVSTLELGDSALYLCASSLQGQSDGYTFGSGTRLTVV.